This TCR beta chain comes out of a study of T-cell reconstitution after alpha-beta-depleted transplantation in children (dated by TCRdb to about 2016). About the study as a whole: The study quantitatively tracked T-cell immune reconstitution after TCRalphabeta/CD19-depleted allogeneic hematopoietic cell transplantation in children using TCR repertoire profiling.

This clonotype was observed a handful of times. Which antigen it targets is not known. No much larger clone is present one base from it, and per-base qualities are unavailable. V was cut back by 3 bases and J by 3 bases, leaving a gap of 11 bases between them. According to the germline V gene, CDR1 reads MGHDK and CDR2 reads SYGVNS. The CDR3 starts with the cysteine, ends with the phenylalanine, and has 14 residues. Just the 42-base CDR3 DNA is kept, in frame starting at base 1. The sample's treatment or condition label, decoded: allogeneic hematopoietic cell transplantation with graft depleted of TCRalphabeta T cells and CD19 B cells. The transplant recipients were children given TCRalphabeta/CD19-depleted allogeneic hematopoietic cell grafts. The full study reports these points: In some patients, high TCRbeta diversity at day 60 was attributed to recipient T cells and intrathymic progenitors that had survived conditioning. Over subsequent months, a decline in hyperexpanded clone frequencies was noted, and after one year, T-cell counts and TCRbeta diversity were mostly ascribed to newly produced T cells. Apparently early alphabetaT-cell count recovery about two months after transplant reportedly relied on only several hundred rapidly expanded clones derived from non-depleted graft cells.

The protocol used for the library was PCR. Sequencing took place on an Illumina HiSeq 2500. TCR libraries were prepared with molecular barcoding, using unique molecular identifiers to normalize TCRbeta repertoire quantification. TCRdb reprocessed the public reads (quality trimming at Q25 with fastp, clone calling with MiXCR) and kept in-frame beta chains. Identical CDR3 proteins give one entry, which carries the most common genes and DNA. The sample table shows approximately 270,000 distinct CDR3 sequences, and roughly a quarter are seen once. 4.8% of the sample belongs to the ten largest clones. Recombination connected TRBV25-1 to TRBJ2-5; the D gene is perhaps TRBD1, from 6 matching bases. The TCR comes from a female patient aged 2 to 10 who had a stem cell transplant for congenital amegakaryocytic thrombocytopenia, so the T cells may come from the graft donor. Sequences were derived from PBMCs, mostly from graft donor cells, sampled 360 days after TCRalphabeta/CD19-depleted stem cell transplant. DNA sequence: TGTGCCAGCAGTGACCGGCAGGGGAAAGAGACCCAGTACTTC. Its protein is CASSDRQGKETQYF.